One TCR beta chain is described in this entry. Amplification used 60 Vbeta primers and 13 Jbeta primers. Profiled with immunoSEQ multiplex PCR; TCRdb holds only in-frame clones, not every one. The table has approximately 150,000 clones, roughly four fifths seen once; the top ten hold around 6.1%. V dropped 5 bases and J dropped 7 bases, with 15 bases sitting between them. The length of the CDR3 is 13 residues. Germline-derived CDR1 and CDR2 are SQVTM and ANQGSEA. The sample belongs to a study of cytomegalovirus exposure and HLA in healthy donors. This rearrangement joins TRBV29-1 to TRBJ2-1; D might be TRBD2 (5 bases). The TCR originated in a man younger than 45 in good health and CMV-seropositive. The sample taken for sequencing was PBMCs. DNA of the CDR3: TGCAGCGTTACGGCGGGTTGGGGAAATGAGCAGTTCTTC. Translation: CSVTAGWGNEQFF.